These 30 T cell receptor beta chains originate from one sample sequenced in a study of shared clonotypes between healthy human individuals. The table came from immunoSEQ multiplex PCR; TCRdb's copy has only in-frame clones and leaves some out. The data hold fewer than 1.8 million clones, with around 98.5% observed a single time. Sequencing used naive CD4+ T cells sorted from blood. Stated subset: CD45RA+ positively selected. Receptors were obtained from a man aged 30 to 39 in good health.

The chain is built from TRBV5-5 and TRBJ1-2; 9 bases agree with TRBD1. Germline-derived CDR1 and CDR2 are SGHKS and YYEKEE (reference sequence). J was trimmed by 0 bases and V by 0 bases; bases with no gene match: 6. The CDR3 extends over 17 amino acids. The CDR3 spells CASSLVGTGRSNYGYTF. The CDR3, as DNA: TGTGCCAGCAGCTTGGTGGGGACAGGGCGTTCTAACTATGGCTACACCTTC.

This chain connects TRBV6-6 to TRBJ2-1; TRBD2 matches 13 bases. J gave up 4 bases and V 4 bases, and 4 bases lay outside the gene matches. The CDR3 runs to 16 residues. Germline V CDR1 and CDR2: MNHNY, SVGAGI (reference sequence). CDR3 residues: CASSFGLAGAYNEQFF. DNA of the CDR3: TGTGCCAGCAGTTTTGGACTAGCGGGAGCTTACAATGAGCAGTTCTTC.

The DNA for the CDR3 is TGTGCCAGCAGTCCACCGGGACAATCTATTACAGATACGCAGTATTTT. Amino acids: CASSPPGQSITDTQYF. The chain has TRBV27 and TRBJ2-3; possibly TRBD1 for D (6 bases). Trimming removed 5 bases at V and 3 bases at J, with 18 bases between. The CDR3 consists of 16 residues. Germline V gives CDR1 MNHEY, CDR2 SMNVEV (reference sequence).

The chain carries TRBV29-1 and TRBJ2-1; tentative D call: TRBD2 (5 bases). Per germline, CDR1 SQVTM and CDR2 ANQGSEA. The V end lost 6 bases, the J end lost 5 bases, and 14 bases lay between the germline ends. The CDR3 runs to 13 residues. CDR3 DNA: TGCAGCGTGGGAGCCCTAGCTAACAATGAGCAGTTCTTC. Amino acid sequence: CSVGALANNEQFF.

The V gene is TRBV18, the J gene TRBJ1-3, with 7 bases fitting TRBD1. The CDR3 length is 16 residues. The junction had 4 bases not matched to a gene; V was cut back by 2 bases and J by 0 bases. CDR1 is KGHSH and CDR2 is LQKENI in the germline V gene. CDR3 bases: TGTGCCAGCTCACCAGGACAGGTGAGCTCTGGAAACACCATATATTTT. Translating it yields CASSPGQVSSGNTIYF.

The chain joins TRBV10-3 to TRBJ2-3, with TRBD1 matching over 9 bases. The V and J ends lost 6 bases and 2 bases, in that order; junction bases with no gene match: 9. Germline V gene sequence: CDR1 ENHRY, CDR2 SYGVKD. The CDR3 runs to 16 residues. The chain's CDR3 is CAISRTGATNTDTQYF. Here the CDR3 DNA reads TGTGCCATCAGCCGGACAGGGGCAACAAACACAGATACGCAGTATTTT.

This chain connects TRBV14 to TRBJ2-7, with a weak D call TRBD1 (6 bases). Germline-derived CDR1 and CDR2 are SGHDN and FVKESK. Trimming stripped 0 bases from V and 5 bases from J, with 23 bases between. The CDR3 covers 18 residues. The CDR3 DNA reads as TGTGCCAGCAGCCAAGATCTGGGAAGAGGGCAGGGGACCCACGAGCAGTACTTC. It specifies CASSQDLGRGQGTHEQYF.

This clone occurred once. This rearrangement joins TRBV15 to TRBJ2-6; a possible D gene is TRBD1 (6 bases). The germline V gene has CDR1 LNHNV and CDR2 YYDKDF (reference sequence). The germline V and J ends were trimmed by 7 bases and 4 bases, with 14 bases remaining between them. The CDR3 is 15 residues long. CDR3 protein: CATTRGFLGANVLTF. CDR3 bases: TGTGCCACCACCAGGGGATTTTTAGGGGCCAACGTCCTGACTTTC.

The chain uses TRBV20-1 and TRBJ2-1; no reliable D call. There are 11 residues in the CDR3. Trimming cost V 5 bases and J 9 bases, with 11 bases left between them. CDR1 DFQATT and CDR2 SNEGSKA come from the germline V gene (reference sequence). CDR3 coding DNA: TGCAGTGCTTACAAGACGATTGAGCAGTTCTTC. Protein product: CSAYKTIEQFF.

V and J are TRBV5-6 and TRBJ2-7, with 8 nucleotides matching TRBD1. This CDR3 has 15 residues. Per the germline V gene, CDR1 is SGHDT and CDR2 is YYEEEE. Trimming cost V 2 bases and J 2 bases; bases outside gene matches: 6. For the CDR3, the DNA is TGTGCCAGCAGCTTTAACCCGGACAGGGCCTACGAGCAGTACTTC. Translation gives CASSFNPDRAYEQYF. Drawing the rest from reference TRBV5-6 and TRBJ2-7, the complete variable domain is DAGVTQSPTHLIKTRGQQVTLRCSPKSGHDTVSWYQQALGQGPQFIFQYYEEEERQRGNFPDRFSGHQFPNYSSELNVNALLLGDSALYLCASSFNPDRAYEQYFGPGTRLTVT.

This clone was seen only a few times. V gene TRBV2 combines with J gene TRBJ2-2, with D tentatively TRBD1 or TRBD2 (5 bases each). V shed 5 bases and J shed 13 bases, with 17 bases lying between them. The CDR3 has 13 amino acids. Germline V CDR1 and CDR2: SNHLY, FYNNEI. The CDR3 sequence: CASSYQGDGPLFF. In DNA, the CDR3 is TGTGCCAGCAGTTACCAGGGAGACGGTCCGCTGTTTTTT.

This chain links TRBV2 with TRBJ1-3; TRBD1 might be the D (6 bases). CDR1 is SNHLY, CDR2 FYNNEI, per germline. Trimming took 6 bases from V and 0 from J, leaving 12 bases between them. CDR3 length: 15 amino acids. DNA of the CDR3: TGTGCCAGCAGGGATGCAGGGGTCTCTGGAAACACCATATATTTT. Translating gives CASRDAGVSGNTIYF. Full variable domain (rest looked up from reference TRBV2 and TRBJ1-3): EPEVTQTPSHQVTQMGQEVILRCVPISNHLYFYWYRQILGQKVEFLVSFYNNEISEKSEIFDDQFSVERPDGSNFTLKIRSTKLEDSAMYFCASRDAGVSGNTIYFGEGSWLTVV.

This chain joins TRBV15 and TRBJ1-3; D is unclear. CDR3 size: 17 residues. The germline CDR1 and CDR2 sequences are LNHNV and YYDKDF (reference sequence). Trimming shortened V by 3 bases and J by 3 bases, and 18 bases separated the two germline ends. The CDR3 DNA reads as TGTGCCACCAGCAGGGCGTCCATTGGGTTGGATGGAAACACCATATATTTT. Its translation: CATSRASIGLDGNTIYF. Together with reference TRBV15 and TRBJ1-3, the CDR3 gives the full variable domain: DAMVIQNPRYQVTQFGKPVTLSCSQTLNHNVMYWYQQKSSQAPKLLFHYYDKDFNNEADTPDNFQSRRPNTSFCFLDIRSPGLGDTAMYLCATSRASIGLDGNTIYFGEGSWLTVV.

This sequence joins TRBV6-1 and TRBJ1-1; 7 bases match TRBD1. With 5 bases clipped from V and 3 bases from J, the junction kept 3 bases outside the gene matches. This CDR3 has 13 residues. CDR1 and CDR2 (germline): MNHNS, SASEGT. This CDR3 is CASSSTGDTEAFF. In nucleotides, the CDR3 is TGTGCCAGCAGTAGTACAGGGGACACTGAAGCTTTCTTT.

The V and J genes are TRBV27 and TRBJ1-3; D gene uncertain. The CDR3 spans 17 residues. Trimming removed 2 bases from V and 4 bases from J, with 18 bases in between. Germline CDR1 and CDR2: MNHEY and SMNVEV (reference sequence). The CDR3 protein is CASSLHQPPGSGNTIYF. CDR3 sequence (DNA): TGTGCCAGCAGTTTACACCAACCTCCAGGTTCCGGAAACACCATATATTTT.

This sequence joins TRBV25-1 and TRBJ2-2, with TRBD2 identical over 11 bases. CDR3 size: 14 residues. V was pared by 5 bases and J by 6 bases, with 2 bases of the junction left unmatched. Germline assignment: CDR1 MGHDK and CDR2 SYGVNS. CDR3 residues: CASSSLAGAGELFF. CDR3 sequence (DNA): TGTGCCAGCAGTTCACTAGCGGGAGCCGGGGAGCTGTTTTTT. The whole variable domain, filled in from reference TRBV25-1 and TRBJ2-2, reads EADIYQTPRYLVIGTGKKITLECSQTMGHDKMYWYQQDPGMELHLIHYSYGVNSTEKGDLSSESTVSRIRTEHFPLTLESARPSHTSQYLCASSSLAGAGELFFGEGSRLTVL.

The chain employs TRBV10-3 and TRBJ2-7, with TRBD1 as a possible D gene (7 bases). Germline CDR1 and CDR2: ENHRY and SYGVKD. The CDR3 covers 15 residues. V was pared by 7 bases and J by 4 bases, with 20 bases between. As DNA, the CDR3 is TGTGCCATCACCGACCGCGGAGGGGGCGCTTACGAGCAGTACTTC. Amino acid sequence: CAITDRGGGAYEQYF.

This chain connects TRBV6-1 to TRBJ1-5; D gene ambiguous. The CDR3 spans 12 residues. Trimming removed 6 bases at V and 0 bases at J, with 3 bases between. Germline CDR1 reads MNHNS; CDR2 reads SASEGT. CDR3 residues: CASRTSNQPQHF. DNA for the CDR3: TGTGCCAGCAGGACTAGCAATCAGCCCCAGCATTTT.

The rearrangement links TRBV19 to TRBJ2-2; 7 nucleotides agree with TRBD2. Germline loops: CDR1 LNHDA, CDR2 SQIVND (reference sequence). This CDR3 is built from 16 residues. Losses at the gene ends were 5 bases for V and 4 bases for J; bases not matched to a gene: 10. The DNA for the CDR3 is TGTGCCAGTAGTGTTCAGGGAGGGGCACGCACCGGGGAGCTGTTTTTT. This sequence encodes CASSVQGGARTGELFF.

The J gene is TRBJ1-1, the V gene TRBV7-9; maybe TRBD1 (5 bases). This CDR3 contains 14 residues. V was clipped by 3 bases and J by 4 bases, with 12 bases between them. CDR1 is SEHNR and CDR2 is FQNEAQ in the germline V gene (reference sequence). The CDR3 is CASSFRQKGTEAFF. The CDR3 bases are TGTGCCAGCAGCTTTCGACAGAAGGGCACTGAAGCTTTCTTT.

As concerns this clone: Other DNA sequences within the sample encode an identical CDR3. This chain connects TRBV28 to TRBJ1-2; possible D gene TRBD1, 5 bases. Between the trimmed V and J ends, which lost 4 bases and 4 bases, there was a span of 7 bases. The germline gives CDR1 MDHEN, CDR2 SYDVKM. This CDR3 has 12 residues. The DNA for the CDR3 is TGTGCCAGCAGTTCGGGGGGCTATGGCTACACCTTC. Translation: CASSSGGYGYTF.

The chain combines TRBV5-1 with TRBJ2-2, with D possibly being TRBD1 or TRBD2 (5 bases each). The germline CDR1 and CDR2 sequences are SGHRS and YFSETQ. The CDR3 consists of 15 residues. Deletions cut 4 bases from V and 3 bases from J, with 13 bases between. In DNA form, the CDR3 reads TGCGCCAGCAGCGTGAGGGACGGGGACACCGGGGAGCTGTTTTTT. The encoded protein is CASSVRDGDTGELFF.

The rearrangement links TRBV5-8 to TRBJ1-1, with D hard to call. With 7 bases removed from V and 2 bases from J, the gap between germline ends came to 12 bases. Germline CDR1 and CDR2: SGHTS and YDEGEE. The CDR3 is 13 amino acids. CDR3: CASRYSLNTEAFF. DNA of the CDR3: TGTGCCAGCCGCTATTCTCTTAACACTGAAGCTTTCTTT.

The rearrangement joins TRBV5-5 to TRBJ2-7; TRBD1 matches at 12 bases. Per the germline V gene, CDR1 is SGHKS and CDR2 is YYEKEE (reference sequence). V shed 3 bases and J 4 bases; nucleotides not matched to a gene: 2. This CDR3 spans 14 amino acids. In DNA form, the CDR3 reads TGTGCCAGCAGCTCGGGACAGGGGGCGTACGAGCAGTACTTC. Protein sequence: CASSSGQGAYEQYF.

This clone occurred a few times. The V call is TRBV4-1, the J call TRBJ1-3; D uncertain. CDR3 length: 16 amino acids. Trimming took 6 bases from V and 0 from J, leaving 15 bases between them. CDR1 and CDR2 from the germline V gene are MGHRA and YSYEKL. The CDR3 DNA reads TGCGCCAGCAGATATACCGAACATTTCTCTGGAAACACCATATATTTT. This translates into CASRYTEHFSGNTIYF.

This sequence joins TRBV29-1 and TRBJ2-7; D possibly matches TRBD1 or TRBD2 (6 bases each). The CDR3 is 13 amino acids. Germline V gene data show CDR1 as SQVTM and CDR2 as ANQGSEA. V was trimmed by 4 bases and J by 5 bases, leaving 15 bases between them. CDR3 loop: CSVAVGGFDEQYF. The CDR3 DNA is TGCAGCGTTGCTGTCGGGGGCTTTGACGAGCAGTACTTC.

This chain links TRBV9 with TRBJ2-1, with 7 bases fitting TRBD2. This CDR3 region has 13 residues. Germline loops: CDR1 SGDLS, CDR2 YYNGEE. With V trimmed by 0 bases and J by 10 bases, 4 bases remained unmatched. Written as DNA, the CDR3 is TGTGCCAGCAGCGTAGCCGGGCGGGGGGAGCAGTTCTTC. Translated, it gives CASSVAGRGEQFF. The full variable domain, completed using reference TRBV9 and TRBJ2-1, is DSGVTQTPKHLITATGQRVTLRCSPRSGDLSVYWYQQSLDQGLQFLIQYYNGEERAKGNILERFSAQQFPDLHSELNLSSLELGDSALYFCASSVAGRGEQFFGPGTRLTVL.

This clone was found once. V gene TRBV19 combines with J gene TRBJ1-5, with TRBD1 identical over 7 bases. The V and J ends lost 4 bases and 5 bases, in that order; junction bases with no gene match: 2. The CDR3 totals 13 residues. Per germline, CDR1 LNHDA and CDR2 SQIVND (reference sequence). This CDR3 reads CASSTDRDQPQHF. CDR3 DNA sequence: TGTGCCAGTAGTACTGACAGGGATCAGCCCCAGCATTTT.

The chain joins TRBV28 to TRBJ2-2; D remains unclear. V was pared by 3 bases and J by 1 base, with 9 bases between. Per germline, CDR1 MDHEN and CDR2 SYDVKM. The CDR3 has 15 residues. CDR3 bases: TGTGCCAGCAGTTTCTGGGCAGAGAACACCGGGGAGCTGTTTTTT. Translated: CASSFWAENTGELFF.

The J gene is TRBJ1-2, the V gene TRBV5-1, with a weak D call TRBD1 (6 bases). V shed 1 base and J shed 4 bases, with 14 bases lying between them. The CDR3 is 15 residues long. Germline values: CDR1 SGHRS, CDR2 YFSETQ. The CDR3 DNA follows: TGCGCCAGCAGCTTGTCAGGAGACAGGACCTATGGCTACACCTTC. It encodes CASSLSGDRTYGYTF. The full variable domain, its missing parts supplied by reference TRBV5-1 and TRBJ1-2, is KAGVTQTPRYLIKTRGQQVTLSCSPISGHRSVSWYQQTPGQGLQFLFEYFSETQRNKGNFPGRFSGRQFSNSRSEMNVSTLELGDSALYLCASSLSGDRTYGYTFGSGTRLTVV.